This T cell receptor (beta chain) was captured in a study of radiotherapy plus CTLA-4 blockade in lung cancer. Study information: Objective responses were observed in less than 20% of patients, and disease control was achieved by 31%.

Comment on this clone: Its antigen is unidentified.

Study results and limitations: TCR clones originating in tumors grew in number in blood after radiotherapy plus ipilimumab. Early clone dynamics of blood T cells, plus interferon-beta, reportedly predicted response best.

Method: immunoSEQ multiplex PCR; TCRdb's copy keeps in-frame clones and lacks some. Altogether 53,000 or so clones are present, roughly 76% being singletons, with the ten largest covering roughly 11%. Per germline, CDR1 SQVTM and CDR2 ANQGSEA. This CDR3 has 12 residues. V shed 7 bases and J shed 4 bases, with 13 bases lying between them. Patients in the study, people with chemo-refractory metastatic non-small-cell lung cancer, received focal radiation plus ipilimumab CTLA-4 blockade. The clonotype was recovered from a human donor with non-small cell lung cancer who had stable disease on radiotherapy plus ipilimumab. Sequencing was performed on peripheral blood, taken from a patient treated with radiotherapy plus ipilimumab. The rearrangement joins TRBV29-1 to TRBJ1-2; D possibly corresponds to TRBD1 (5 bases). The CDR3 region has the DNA TGCAGCGCCACCACAGGTTCCTATGGCTACACCTTC. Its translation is CSATTGSYGYTF.